A single sample gave rise to the 30 T cell receptor beta chains below, sequenced in a study of OX40 agonist ivuxolimab in advanced cancers. Data came from immunoSEQ multiplex PCR; TCRdb stores just in-frame clones and leaves some out. Of about 32,000 clones listed, approximately 88% are singletons. Here the sequenced sample was CD4+ or CD8+ T cells sorted from blood, taken in a trial of the OX40 agonist ivuxolimab. The source of these receptors is an adult with an advanced solid tumor such as melanoma, head and neck, liver or kidney cancer.

The genes are TRBV20-1 and TRBJ1-1; D remains unclear. Trimming cost V 5 bases and J 8 bases, with 9 bases left between them. Germline CDR1 and CDR2: DFQATT and SNEGSKA (reference sequence). The CDR3 spans 10 residues. CDR3 sequence: CSAPGLEAFF. CDR3 in DNA: TGCAGTGCTCCAGGACTCGAAGCTTTCTTT.

V and J are TRBV9 and TRBJ2-3; no clear D. V gave up 0 bases and J gave up 2 bases, with 10 bases separating them. The V gene's germline CDR1 is SGDLS and CDR2 YYNGEE. The length of the CDR3 is 15 residues. CDR3 protein: CASSVGTLPTDTQYF. In DNA, the CDR3 is TGTGCCAGCAGCGTAGGAACCTTACCCACAGATACGCAGTATTTT.

CDR3 region: CASSDDYEQYF. In DNA form, the CDR3 reads TGTGCCAGCAGTGATGACTACGAGCAGTACTTC. The chain is built from TRBV6-6 and TRBJ2-7; D ambiguous. This CDR3 region has 11 residues. Germline lookup yields CDR1 MNHNY and CDR2 SVGAGI (reference sequence). The ends were cut back, 5 bases at V and 3 bases at J, with 5 bases in the middle.

The rearrangement joins TRBV27 to TRBJ1-5, with D perhaps matching TRBD1 (6 bases). Germline CDR1 MNHEY, CDR2 SMNVEV (reference sequence). The V gene lost 5 bases and the J gene lost 4 bases, with 15 bases spanning the gap. CDR3 size: 15 residues. In DNA form, the CDR3 reads TGTGCCAGCAGTACTTACAGGGATGGAAATCAGCCCCAGCATTTT. Translated, it gives CASSTYRDGNQPQHF.

The rearrangement uses TRBV19 and TRBJ2-7; maybe TRBD2 (7 bases). CDR1 LNHDA and CDR2 SQIVND come from the germline V gene (reference sequence). This CDR3 comprises 15 residues. V was clipped by 8 bases and J by 2 bases, with 19 bases between them. The CDR3 region has the DNA TGTGCCAGTCGAGACGGGCGGGGGCCTACCTACGAGCAGTACTTC. As protein: CASRDGRGPTYEQYF.

The chain uses TRBV12-5 and TRBJ2-2; D might be TRBD1 (5 bases). Trimming cost V 3 bases and J 0 bases, with 14 bases left between them. The CDR3 consists of 17 residues. In germline, CDR1 is LGHNT, CDR2 FRNRAP. Here the CDR3 DNA reads TGTGCTAGTGGTTTCTCCACCGGACAAACGAACACCGGGGAGCTGTTTTTT. Protein product: CASGFSTGQTNTGELFF.

This rearrangement joins TRBV7-9 to TRBJ1-1, with D hard to call. The CDR3 runs 11 residues. Germline values: CDR1 SEHNR, CDR2 FQNEAQ (reference sequence). Trimming took off 4 bases at V and 10 bases at J, with 10 bases between the two ends. The chain's CDR3 is CASSSAGIAFF. Written as DNA, the CDR3 is TGTGCCAGCAGCTCTGCGGGGATAGCTTTCTTT.

J is TRBJ2-2 and V is TRBV10-2, with 7 bases identical to TRBD1. In germline, CDR1 is WSHSY, CDR2 SAAADI. With V trimmed by 2 bases and J by 4 bases, 7 bases remained unmatched. The CDR3 runs 16 residues. In nucleotides, the CDR3 is TGCGCCAGCAGTGAGGGGCCAGGGGGTTTCACCGGGGAGCTGTTTTTT. Its protein product is CASSEGPGGFTGELFF.

The chain uses TRBV7-9 and TRBJ1-1; D unclear. V was pared by 2 bases and J by 8 bases, with 9 bases between. The CDR3 loop spans 12 amino acids. The germline V gene has CDR1 SEHNR and CDR2 FQNEAQ (reference sequence). The CDR3 protein is CASSLSSSEAFF. The CDR3 nucleotides are TGTGCCAGCAGCTTAAGTTCGAGCGAAGCTTTCTTT.

This clone was observed a handful of times. The J gene is TRBJ1-6, the V gene TRBV7-9, with TRBD1 matching over 7 bases. The ends lost 3 bases at V and 10 bases at J; junction bases unmatched: 6. The germline CDR1 and CDR2 sequences are SEHNR and FQNEAQ (reference sequence). The CDR3 spans 14 residues. The CDR3 sequence: CASSLTGQGSPLHF. The DNA of the CDR3 is TGTGCCAGCAGCTTGACAGGGCAAGGGTCACCCCTCCACTTT.

CDR3 DNA sequence: TGTGCCAGCAGTACGAACCGGGACAGGATTAACTATGGCTACACCTTC. Its protein product is CASSTNRDRINYGYTF. V and J are TRBV7-9 and TRBJ1-2, with 8 bases fitting TRBD1. CDR3 size: 16 residues. Germline loops: CDR1 SEHNR, CDR2 FQNEAQ (reference sequence). J gave up 1 base and V 6 bases, and 10 bases lay outside the gene matches.

This chain joins TRBV28 and TRBJ2-1; 8 nucleotides align to TRBD1. The germline V gene has CDR1 MDHEN and CDR2 SYDVKM. Unmatched junction bases numbered 3, after V lost 5 bases and J lost 0 bases. The CDR3 runs 15 residues. The CDR3 loop reads CASSGDRSSYNEQFF. CDR3 coding DNA: TGTGCCAGCAGTGGGGACAGGAGCTCCTACAATGAGCAGTTCTTC.

The CDR3 sequence is CASSIGGSEAFF. CDR3 sequence (DNA): TGTGCCAGTAGTATAGGCGGGAGTGAAGCTTTCTTT. The rearrangement links TRBV19 to TRBJ1-1; D call uncertain. Per the germline V gene, CDR1 is LNHDA and CDR2 is SQIVND (reference sequence). The CDR3 extends over 12 amino acids. V lost 1 base and J lost 7, with 7 bases in between.

The chain combines TRBV29-1 with TRBJ2-2, with D perhaps TRBD2 (6 bases). CDR1 is SQVTM, CDR2 ANQGSEA, per germline. V lost 3 bases, J lost 2 bases, and 10 bases lay in between. This CDR3 has 14 residues. CDR3 DNA sequence: TGCAGCGTTGATGGAGGGACCAACACCGGGGAGCTGTTTTTT. Its translation: CSVDGGTNTGELFF.

The chain joins TRBV4-1 to TRBJ2-7; D unclear. Germline values: CDR1 MGHRA, CDR2 YSYEKL. The CDR3 totals 13 residues. Deletions cut 1 base from V and 3 bases from J, with 7 bases between. This CDR3 is CASSQVVDYEQYF. The CDR3 DNA is TGCGCCAGCAGCCAAGTCGTCGACTACGAGCAGTACTTC.

V and J are TRBV9 and TRBJ1-3; D is ambiguous. The CDR3 has 15 amino acids. Germline lookup yields CDR1 SGDLS and CDR2 YYNGEE. The V and J ends lost 0 bases and 0 bases respectively, with 7 bases between them. CDR3 sequence reads: CASSVGRISGNTIYF. The DNA for the CDR3 is TGTGCCAGCAGCGTAGGGCGGATCTCTGGAAACACCATATATTTT.

The CDR3 DNA is TGTGCCAGCAGCCCTCCGAGCGGTATCTACGAGCAGTACTTC. It specifies CASSPPSGIYEQYF. V and J are TRBV6-6 and TRBJ2-7, with D perhaps matching TRBD2 (5 bases). Per germline, CDR1 MNHNY and CDR2 SVGAGI (reference sequence). V was cut by 6 bases and J by 3 bases, with 15 bases left in between. This CDR3 has 14 residues.

The chain is built from TRBV28 and TRBJ1-2; D ambiguous. The CDR3 extends over 14 amino acids. The germline V gene encodes CDR1 MDHEN and CDR2 SYDVKM. Trimming left V 1 base short and J 2 bases short, with 8 bases between. CDR3 protein: CASSLSARNYGYTF. CDR3 DNA: TGTGCCAGCAGTTTATCGGCCAGAAACTATGGCTACACCTTC.

The chain uses TRBV5-6 and TRBJ1-2; D possibly corresponds to TRBD1 (6 bases). CDR1 and CDR2 from the germline V gene are SGHDT and YYEEEE. V was clipped by 5 bases and J by 2 bases, with 13 bases between them. CDR3 length equals 14 residues. The CDR3 is CASRAWGTNYGYTF. In DNA form, the CDR3 reads TGTGCCAGCAGGGCCTGGGGGACAAACTATGGCTACACCTTC.

V and J are TRBV19 and TRBJ2-7, with no clear D. Germline lookup yields CDR1 LNHDA and CDR2 SQIVND (reference sequence). Between the trimmed V and J ends, which lost 7 bases and 5 bases, there was a span of 18 bases. This CDR3 is built from 14 residues. DNA for the CDR3: TGTGCCAGTAACCCAGGTGGCATATACAACGAGCAGTACTTC. The encoded protein is CASNPGGIYNEQYF.

The chain recombines TRBV7-2 with TRBJ2-7, with 9 nucleotides matching TRBD1. After removal of 2 bases from V and 1 base from J, the junction contained 6 bases not matched to a gene. This CDR3 comprises 16 residues. From germline, CDR1 is SGHTA and CDR2 FQGNSA. The CDR3 protein is CASSLSPGQGSYEQYF. The CDR3 nucleotides read TGTGCCAGCAGCTTAAGCCCGGGACAGGGATCCTACGAGCAGTACTTC.

The CDR3 nucleotides read TGTGCCAGCAGCTTATCGGCACAGGGGTATGGCTACACCTTC. Translating it yields CASSLSAQGYGYTF. V and J are TRBV11-1 and TRBJ1-2, with TRBD1 matching 7 bases. Germline-derived CDR1 and CDR2 are SGHAT and FQDESV (reference sequence). CDR3 length equals 14 residues. The trim removed 2 bases at V and 5 bases at J, leaving 5 bases unmatched.

The chain recombines TRBV7-9 with TRBJ1-1; D unclear. The CDR3 extends over 15 amino acids. The V end was cut by 1 base, the J end by 1 base, with 10 bases between. Germline assignment: CDR1 SEHNR and CDR2 FQNEAQ (reference sequence). The CDR3 region is CASSLGGPGNTEAFF. The CDR3 DNA reads TGTGCCAGCAGCTTAGGGGGTCCGGGGAACACTGAAGCTTTCTTT.

This CDR3 is CASSSLGPFGGDYGYTF. For the CDR3, the DNA is TGTGCCAGCAGTTCCCTGGGTCCTTTCGGAGGCGACTATGGCTACACCTTC. The gene calls are TRBV27 and TRBJ1-2; D is unresolved. The CDR3 has 17 amino acids. V was cut by 4 bases and J by 3 bases, with 21 bases left in between. Germline V CDR1 and CDR2: MNHEY, SMNVEV (reference sequence).

The chain carries TRBV9 and TRBJ1-6, with D possibly matching TRBD1 (6 bases). The CDR3 is 21 amino acids. V was cut by 0 bases and J by 2 bases, with 24 bases left in between. Per germline, CDR1 SGDLS and CDR2 YYNGEE. The CDR3 region is CASSVVRGKEGEWTYNSPLHF. The CDR3 nucleotides are TGTGCCAGCAGCGTAGTGAGGGGGAAGGAGGGGGAGTGGACCTATAATTCACCCCTCCACTTT.

The rearrangement uses TRBV4-3 and TRBJ2-5; D is perhaps TRBD2 (5 bases). V gave up 0 bases and J gave up 5 bases, with 22 bases separating them. This CDR3 is built from 18 residues. Germline CDR1 LGHNA, CDR2 YSLEER. The CDR3 bases are TGCGCCAGCAGCCAAGATCGAGGACTCAACTCACCTCCCGAGACCCAGTACTTC. Protein product: CASSQDRGLNSPPETQYF.

The rearrangement links TRBV9 to TRBJ2-7; D may be TRBD1 or TRBD2 (6 bases each). The CDR3 covers 12 residues. The V end was cut by 7 bases, the J end by 3 bases, with 11 bases between. CDR1 and CDR2 from the germline V gene are SGDLS and YYNGEE. DNA for the CDR3: TGTGCCAGCTCCGGGGGCGGCTACGAGCAGTACTTC. Its translation: CASSGGGYEQYF.

This clone was seen once. This chain uses TRBV7-6 with TRBJ2-3; 8 bases agree with TRBD1. CDR3 length: 16 residues. Trimming cost V 2 bases and J 8 bases; bases outside gene matches: 12. Germline V gives CDR1 SGHVS, CDR2 FNYEAQ. The CDR3 spells CASSLSTGGPLVTQYF. The CDR3 region has the DNA TGTGCCAGCAGCTTATCCACAGGGGGTCCGCTCGTTACGCAGTATTTT.

The V gene is TRBV27, the J gene TRBJ2-7; the match to TRBD1 covers 7 bases. V was pared by 6 bases and J by 2 bases, with 10 bases of the junction left unmatched. Germline values: CDR1 MNHEY, CDR2 SMNVEV (reference sequence). CDR3 size: 15 residues. The CDR3 spells CASRSSGGTTYEQYF. DNA of the CDR3: TGTGCCAGCAGATCTTCAGGGGGAACCACCTACGAGCAGTACTTC.

The V call is TRBV6-4, the J call TRBJ1-2, with 8 bases aligning to TRBD1. In germline, CDR1 is MRHNA, CDR2 SNTAGT. The J segment lost 1 base and the V segment lost 6 bases, leaving 22 bases of the junction unmatched. This CDR3 has 20 amino acids. The CDR3 sequence: CASRLGQARRSPTLNYGYTF. CDR3 sequence (DNA): TGTGCCAGCAGGTTGGGACAGGCGAGAAGGAGCCCGACCCTTAACTATGGCTACACCTTC.